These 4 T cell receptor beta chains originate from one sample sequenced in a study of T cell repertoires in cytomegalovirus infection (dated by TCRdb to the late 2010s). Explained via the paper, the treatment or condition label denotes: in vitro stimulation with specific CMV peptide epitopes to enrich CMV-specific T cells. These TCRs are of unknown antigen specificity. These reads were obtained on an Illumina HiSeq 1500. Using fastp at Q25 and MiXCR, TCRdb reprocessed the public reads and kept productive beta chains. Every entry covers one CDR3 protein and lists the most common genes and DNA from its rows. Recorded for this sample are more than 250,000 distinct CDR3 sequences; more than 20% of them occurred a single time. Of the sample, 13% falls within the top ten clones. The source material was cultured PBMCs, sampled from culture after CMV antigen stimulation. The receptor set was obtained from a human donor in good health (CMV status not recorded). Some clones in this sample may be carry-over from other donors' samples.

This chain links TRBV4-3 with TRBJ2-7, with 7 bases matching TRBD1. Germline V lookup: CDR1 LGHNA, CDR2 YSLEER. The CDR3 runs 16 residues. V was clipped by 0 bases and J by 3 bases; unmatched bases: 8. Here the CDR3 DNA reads TGCGCCAGCAGCCAAGATTCGAGAGGGGGCAACTACGAGCAGTACTTC. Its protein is CASSQDSRGGNYEQYF.

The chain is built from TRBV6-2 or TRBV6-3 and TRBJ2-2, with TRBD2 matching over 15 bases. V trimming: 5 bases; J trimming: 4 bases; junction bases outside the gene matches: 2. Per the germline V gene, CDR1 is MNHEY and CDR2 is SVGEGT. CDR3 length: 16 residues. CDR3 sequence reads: CASSRTSGRATGELFF. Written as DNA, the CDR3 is TGTGCCAGCAGTCGGACTAGCGGGAGGGCCACCGGGGAGCTGTTTTTT.

The CDR3 region is CASSSPQNSWPYNEQFF. The CDR3 DNA reads TGTGCCAGCAGCTCCCCCCAGAATTCTTGGCCCTACAATGAGCAGTTCTTC. The J gene is TRBJ2-1, the V gene TRBV12-3 or TRBV12-4, with D unclear. V was pared by 6 bases and J by 2 bases, with 20 bases between. There are 17 residues in the CDR3.

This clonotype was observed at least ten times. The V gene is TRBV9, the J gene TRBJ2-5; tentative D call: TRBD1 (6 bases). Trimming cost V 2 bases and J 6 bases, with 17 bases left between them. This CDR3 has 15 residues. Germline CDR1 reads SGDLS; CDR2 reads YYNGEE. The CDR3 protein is CASSVGRGFPQTQYF. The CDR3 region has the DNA TGTGCCAGCAGCGTGGGCAGGGGTTTCCCTCAGACCCAGTACTTC.